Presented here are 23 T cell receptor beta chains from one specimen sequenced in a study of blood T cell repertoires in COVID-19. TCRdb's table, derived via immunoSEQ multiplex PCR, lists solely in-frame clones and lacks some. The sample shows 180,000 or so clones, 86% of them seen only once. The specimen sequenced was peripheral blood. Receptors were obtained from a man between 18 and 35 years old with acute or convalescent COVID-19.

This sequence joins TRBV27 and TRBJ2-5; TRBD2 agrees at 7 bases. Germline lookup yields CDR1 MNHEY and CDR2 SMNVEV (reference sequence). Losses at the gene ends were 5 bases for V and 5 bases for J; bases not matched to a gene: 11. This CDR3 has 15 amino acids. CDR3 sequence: CASSPQAGRWETQYF. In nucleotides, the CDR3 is TGTGCCAGCAGTCCCCAGGCCGGGAGGTGGGAGACCCAGTACTTC.

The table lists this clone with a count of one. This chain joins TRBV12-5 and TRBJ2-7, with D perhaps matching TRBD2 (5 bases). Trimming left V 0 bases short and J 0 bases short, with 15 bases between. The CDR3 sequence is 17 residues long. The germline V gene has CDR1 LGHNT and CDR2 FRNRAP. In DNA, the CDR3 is TGTGCTAGTGGTTTGGTTTCAGCCCGGAGCGGCTCCTACGAGCAGTACTTC. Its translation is CASGLVSARSGSYEQYF.

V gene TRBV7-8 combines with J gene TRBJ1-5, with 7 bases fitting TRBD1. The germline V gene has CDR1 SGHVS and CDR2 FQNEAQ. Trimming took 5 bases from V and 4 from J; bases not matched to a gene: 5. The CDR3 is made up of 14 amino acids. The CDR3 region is CASSPGTANQPQHF. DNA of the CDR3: TGTGCCAGCAGCCCTGGGACAGCGAATCAGCCCCAGCATTTT.

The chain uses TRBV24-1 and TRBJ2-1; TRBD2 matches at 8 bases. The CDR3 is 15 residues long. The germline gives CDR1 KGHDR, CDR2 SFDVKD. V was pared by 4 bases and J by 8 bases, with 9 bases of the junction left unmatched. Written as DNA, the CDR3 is TGTGCCACCAGTGACCCAGGGACTAGAGCGGATGAGCAGTTCTTC. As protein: CATSDPGTRADEQFF.

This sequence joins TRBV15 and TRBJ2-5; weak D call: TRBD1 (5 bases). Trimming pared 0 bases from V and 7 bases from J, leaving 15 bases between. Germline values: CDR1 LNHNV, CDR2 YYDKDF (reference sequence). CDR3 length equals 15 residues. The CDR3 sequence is CATSRDSTARGTQYF. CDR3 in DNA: TGTGCCACCAGCAGAGATTCGACAGCAAGGGGGACCCAGTACTTC.

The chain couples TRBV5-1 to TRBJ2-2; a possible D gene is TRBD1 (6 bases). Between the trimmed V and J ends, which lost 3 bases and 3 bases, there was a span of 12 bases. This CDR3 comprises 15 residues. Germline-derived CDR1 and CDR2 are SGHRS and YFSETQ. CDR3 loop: CASSWAGADTGELFF. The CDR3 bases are TGCGCCAGCAGCTGGGCAGGGGCTGACACCGGGGAGCTGTTTTTT.

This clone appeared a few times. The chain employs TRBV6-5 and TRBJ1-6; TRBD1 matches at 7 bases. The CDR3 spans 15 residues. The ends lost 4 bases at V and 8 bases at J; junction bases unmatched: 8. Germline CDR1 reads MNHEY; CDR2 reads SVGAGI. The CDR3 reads CASSSRQGVYSPLHF. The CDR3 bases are TGTGCCAGCAGTTCCCGACAGGGAGTCTATTCACCCCTCCACTTT.

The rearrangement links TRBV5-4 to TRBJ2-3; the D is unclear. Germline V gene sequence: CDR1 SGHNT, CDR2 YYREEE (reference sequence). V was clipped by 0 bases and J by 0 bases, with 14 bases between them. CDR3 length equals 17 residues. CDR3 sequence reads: CASSLGGAPQSTDTQYF. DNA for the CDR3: TGTGCCAGCAGCTTGGGCGGTGCCCCCCAAAGCACAGATACGCAGTATTTT. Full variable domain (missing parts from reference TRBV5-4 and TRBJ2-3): ETGVTQSPTHLIKTRGQQVTLRCSSQSGHNTVSWYQQALGQGPQFIFQYYREEENGRGNFPPRFSGLQFPNYSSELNVNALELDDSALYLCASSLGGAPQSTDTQYFGPGTRLTVL.

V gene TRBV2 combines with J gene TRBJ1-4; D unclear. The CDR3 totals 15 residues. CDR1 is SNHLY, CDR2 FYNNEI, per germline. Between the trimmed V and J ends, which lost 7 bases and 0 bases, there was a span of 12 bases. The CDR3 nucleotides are TGTGCCAGCACCCCGGGAGCTTCAACTAATGAAAAACTGTTTTTT. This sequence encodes CASTPGASTNEKLFF.

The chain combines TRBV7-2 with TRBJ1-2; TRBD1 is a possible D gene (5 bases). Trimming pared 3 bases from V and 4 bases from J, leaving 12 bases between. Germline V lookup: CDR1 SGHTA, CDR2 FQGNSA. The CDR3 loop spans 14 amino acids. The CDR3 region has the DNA TGTGCCAGCAGCTTCCGACAGCAATCCTATGGCTACACCTTC. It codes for CASSFRQQSYGYTF. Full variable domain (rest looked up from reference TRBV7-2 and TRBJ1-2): GAGVSQSPSNKVTEKGKDVELRCDPISGHTALYWYRQSLGQGLEFLIYFQGNSAPDKSGLPSDRFSAERTGGSVSTLTIQRTQQEDSAVYLCASSFRQQSYGYTFGSGTRLTVV.

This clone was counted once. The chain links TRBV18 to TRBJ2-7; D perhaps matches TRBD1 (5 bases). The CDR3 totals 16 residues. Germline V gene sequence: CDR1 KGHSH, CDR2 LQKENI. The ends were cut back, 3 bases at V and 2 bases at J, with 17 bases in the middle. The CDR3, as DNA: TGTGCCAGCTCACCGGGTGAGCAGGGAACTACCTACGAGCAGTACGTC. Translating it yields CASSPGEQGTTYEQYV.

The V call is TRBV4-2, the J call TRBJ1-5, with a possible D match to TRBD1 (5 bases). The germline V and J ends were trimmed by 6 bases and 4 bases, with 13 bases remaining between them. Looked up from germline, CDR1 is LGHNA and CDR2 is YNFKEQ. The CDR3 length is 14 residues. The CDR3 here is CASSYKEGNQPQHF. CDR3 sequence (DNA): TGTGCCAGCAGTTATAAGGAGGGGAATCAGCCCCAGCATTTT.

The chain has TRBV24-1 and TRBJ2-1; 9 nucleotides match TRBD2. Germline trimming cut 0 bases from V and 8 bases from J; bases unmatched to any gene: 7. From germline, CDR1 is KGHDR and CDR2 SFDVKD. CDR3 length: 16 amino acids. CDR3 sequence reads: CATSDLGGGATDEQFF. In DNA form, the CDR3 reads TGTGCCACCAGTGATTTGGGCGGGGGGGCAACCGATGAGCAGTTCTTC.

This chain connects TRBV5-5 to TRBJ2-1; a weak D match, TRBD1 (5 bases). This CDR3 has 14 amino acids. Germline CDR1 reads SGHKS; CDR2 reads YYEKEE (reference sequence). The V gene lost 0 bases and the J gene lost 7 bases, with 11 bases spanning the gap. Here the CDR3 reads CASSLEQGLNEQFF. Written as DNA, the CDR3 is TGTGCCAGCAGCTTGGAGCAGGGTTTAAATGAGCAGTTCTTC. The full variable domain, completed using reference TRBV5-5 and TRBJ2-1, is DAGVTQSPTHLIKTRGQQVTLRCSPISGHKSVSWYQQVLGQGPQFIFQYYEKEERGRGNFPDRFSARQFPNYSSELNVNALLLGDSALYLCASSLEQGLNEQFFGPGTRLTVL.

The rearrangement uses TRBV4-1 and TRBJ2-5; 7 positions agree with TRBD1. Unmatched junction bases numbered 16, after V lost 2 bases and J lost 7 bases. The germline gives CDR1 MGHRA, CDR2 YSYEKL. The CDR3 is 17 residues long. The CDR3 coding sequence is TGCGCCAGCAGCCAACCCCGCGGCAGGGGGATCCGGGGGACCCAGTACTTC. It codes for CASSQPRGRGIRGTQYF.

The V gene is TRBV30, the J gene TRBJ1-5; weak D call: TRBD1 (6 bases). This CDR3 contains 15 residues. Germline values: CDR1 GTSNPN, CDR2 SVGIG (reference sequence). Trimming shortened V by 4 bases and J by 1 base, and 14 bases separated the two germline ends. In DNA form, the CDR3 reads TGTGCCTGGAAGCAGGGGCATCTGAGCAATCAGCCCCAGCATTTT. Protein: CAWKQGHLSNQPQHF.

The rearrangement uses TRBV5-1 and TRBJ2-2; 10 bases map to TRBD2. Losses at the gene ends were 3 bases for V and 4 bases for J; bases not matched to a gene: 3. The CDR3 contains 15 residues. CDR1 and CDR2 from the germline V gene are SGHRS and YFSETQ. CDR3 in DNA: TGCGCCAGCAGCTATACTAGCGGGGCCACCGGGGAGCTGTTTTTT. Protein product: CASSYTSGATGELFF.

The CDR3 is CASSLTRNNEQFF. CDR3 in DNA: TGCGCCAGCAGTTTGACTCGGAACAATGAGCAGTTCTTC. The chain has TRBV10-1 and TRBJ2-1; D is ambiguous. V was shortened by 5 bases and J by 5 bases, with 10 bases between the two germline ends. CDR1 WNHNN and CDR2 SYGVQD come from the germline V gene (reference sequence). This CDR3 has 13 amino acids.

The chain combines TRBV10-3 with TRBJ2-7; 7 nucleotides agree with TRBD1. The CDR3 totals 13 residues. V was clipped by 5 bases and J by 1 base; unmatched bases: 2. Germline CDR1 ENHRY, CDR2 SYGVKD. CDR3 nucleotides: TGTGCCATCAGTAGGGACAGTTCCTACGAGCAGTACTTC. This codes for CAISRDSSYEQYF.

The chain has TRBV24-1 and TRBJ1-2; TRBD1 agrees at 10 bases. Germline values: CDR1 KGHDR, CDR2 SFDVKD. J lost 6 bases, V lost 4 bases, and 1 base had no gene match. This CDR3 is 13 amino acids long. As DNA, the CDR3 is TGTGCCACCAGTGAGGGACAGGGGAATGGCTACACCTTC. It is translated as CATSEGQGNGYTF.

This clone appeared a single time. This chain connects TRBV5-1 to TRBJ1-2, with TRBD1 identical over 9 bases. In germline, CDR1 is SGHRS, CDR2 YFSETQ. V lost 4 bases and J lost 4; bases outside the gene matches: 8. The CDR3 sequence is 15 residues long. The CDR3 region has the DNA TGCGCCAGCAGCCAAGAAGGACAGGGGACCTATGGCTACACCTTC. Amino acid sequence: CASSQEGQGTYGYTF.

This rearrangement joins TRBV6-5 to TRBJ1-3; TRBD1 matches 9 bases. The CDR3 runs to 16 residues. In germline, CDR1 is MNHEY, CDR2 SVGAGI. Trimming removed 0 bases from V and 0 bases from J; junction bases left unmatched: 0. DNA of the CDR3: TGTGCCAGCAGTTACTCGGACAGGGGCTCTGGAAACACCATATATTTT. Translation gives CASSYSDRGSGNTIYF.

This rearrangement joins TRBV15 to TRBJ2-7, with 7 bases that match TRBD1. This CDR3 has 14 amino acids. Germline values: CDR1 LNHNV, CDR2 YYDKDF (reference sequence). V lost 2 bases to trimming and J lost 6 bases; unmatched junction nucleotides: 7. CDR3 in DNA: TGTGCCACCAGCAGAAAACAGGGGTTGGGCGAGCAGTACTTC. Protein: CATSRKQGLGEQYF.